This T cell receptor beta chain was captured by sequencing in a study of Graves' ophthalmopathy and Graves' hyperthyroidism. General study findings and limits: The authors also found most expanded thyroid clonotypes above 0.001 frequency in blood.

This clonotype was seen many times. Antigen: not known. RNA transcripts were the source from which TCR beta CDR3 regions were amplified. First-round RT-PCR employed HTBI primers, with a second-round multiplex PCR after it. TCRdb reprocessed the multiplex PCR reads via MiXCR and lists one record per CDR3 protein. The sample holds around 1,200,000 distinct CDR3 sequences; less than 45% are singletons and the top ten take 11%. The germline V gene encodes CDR1 DFQATT and CDR2 SNEGSKA (reference sequence). The trim removed 1 base at V and 5 bases at J, leaving 1 base unmatched. The CDR3 extends over 14 amino acids.

This clonotype was sampled from an adult man with Graves' hyperthyroidism. The rearrangement links TRBV20-1 to TRBJ1-4; TRBD1 agrees at 10 bases. The sequenced sample consisted of peripheral blood or thyroid tissue (not recorded which). The CDR3 DNA sequence: TGCAGTGCTAGAGGACAGGGGGCGAATGAAAAACTGTTTTTT. Amino acids: CSARGQGANEKLFF.